This T cell receptor (beta chain) was identified in a study of blood T cell repertoires in COVID-19. Study information: The United States, Italy and Spain were the sources of the acute and convalescent COVID-19 samples. In each case, the material was cDNA or gDNA derived from T cells, B-cell-depleted T cells, or PBMCs.

The CDR3 totals 13 residues. The V gene lost 6 bases and the J gene lost 0 bases, with 8 bases spanning the gap. The germline V gene encodes CDR1 MNHEY and CDR2 SVGAGI. A Seattle source enrolled patients during active infection and followed them longitudinally. In the original processing: Reference gene primer amplification yielded estimated nucleated cell counts. This table comes from immunoSEQ multiplex PCR, and its TCRdb copy is limited to in-frame clones, with some not included. V and J calls and clone size are as listed in that table; D and trimming were resolved from the DNA. This sample has about 320,000 clones, with around 92% found just once.

V is TRBV6-5 and J is TRBJ1-1; the D gene is possibly TRBD1 (5 bases). Source material: peripheral blood. The source is a woman aged 25-40 years with COVID-19, enrolled during active disease. DNA of the CDR3: TGTGCCAGCAGACAGGTTATGAACACTGAAGCTTTCTTT. Translated: CASRQVMNTEAFF.